This T cell receptor beta chain was identified in a study of blood T cell repertoires in COVID-19. Trimming removed 5 bases at V and 3 bases at J, with 11 bases between. This CDR3 contains 14 residues. Looked up from germline, CDR1 is SEHNR and CDR2 is FQNEAQ (reference sequence). Data came from immunoSEQ multiplex PCR; TCRdb stores just in-frame clones and leaves some out. Of hundreds of thousands of clones listed, around 89% are singletons. The rearrangement joins TRBV7-9 to TRBJ2-1; possibly TRBD2 for D (5 bases). This receptor was identified in a man aged 35 to 55 with acute or convalescent COVID-19. The specimen was peripheral blood. CDR3 DNA sequence: TGTGCCAGCAGCCTCGACGGGGACTACAATGAGCAGTTCTTC. Translated: CASSLDGDYNEQFF.